A single T cell receptor (beta chain) is shown here with its context. Its antigen is as yet unknown. This same CDR3 is encoded by further DNA sequences in the sample. Expressed TCRB transcripts were sequenced after all isolated RNA was converted to cDNA. Assay: immunoSEQ multiplex PCR; the TCRdb copy retains only in-frame clones and omits some. The profile shows about 450,000 clones, about 10% of them singletons. This sample was taken from a study of beta chain features in type 1 diabetes. Study findings and constraints: Reduced insertions and increased deletions marked VDJ junctions in type 1 diabetes patients.

Germline trimming cut 1 base from V and 3 bases from J; bases unmatched to any gene: 3. Germline V gives CDR1 SGHTA, CDR2 FQGNSA. CDR3 length equals 15 residues. This TCR derives from a woman aged 18-29 years in good health. The chain has TRBV7-2 and TRBJ2-1; 7 nucleotides align to TRBD2. The sample was naive CD4+ T cells from blood. For the CDR3, the DNA is TGTGCCAGCAGCTTAGGCCTAGCGGACTACAATGAGCAGTTCTTC. It specifies CASSLGLADYNEQFF.